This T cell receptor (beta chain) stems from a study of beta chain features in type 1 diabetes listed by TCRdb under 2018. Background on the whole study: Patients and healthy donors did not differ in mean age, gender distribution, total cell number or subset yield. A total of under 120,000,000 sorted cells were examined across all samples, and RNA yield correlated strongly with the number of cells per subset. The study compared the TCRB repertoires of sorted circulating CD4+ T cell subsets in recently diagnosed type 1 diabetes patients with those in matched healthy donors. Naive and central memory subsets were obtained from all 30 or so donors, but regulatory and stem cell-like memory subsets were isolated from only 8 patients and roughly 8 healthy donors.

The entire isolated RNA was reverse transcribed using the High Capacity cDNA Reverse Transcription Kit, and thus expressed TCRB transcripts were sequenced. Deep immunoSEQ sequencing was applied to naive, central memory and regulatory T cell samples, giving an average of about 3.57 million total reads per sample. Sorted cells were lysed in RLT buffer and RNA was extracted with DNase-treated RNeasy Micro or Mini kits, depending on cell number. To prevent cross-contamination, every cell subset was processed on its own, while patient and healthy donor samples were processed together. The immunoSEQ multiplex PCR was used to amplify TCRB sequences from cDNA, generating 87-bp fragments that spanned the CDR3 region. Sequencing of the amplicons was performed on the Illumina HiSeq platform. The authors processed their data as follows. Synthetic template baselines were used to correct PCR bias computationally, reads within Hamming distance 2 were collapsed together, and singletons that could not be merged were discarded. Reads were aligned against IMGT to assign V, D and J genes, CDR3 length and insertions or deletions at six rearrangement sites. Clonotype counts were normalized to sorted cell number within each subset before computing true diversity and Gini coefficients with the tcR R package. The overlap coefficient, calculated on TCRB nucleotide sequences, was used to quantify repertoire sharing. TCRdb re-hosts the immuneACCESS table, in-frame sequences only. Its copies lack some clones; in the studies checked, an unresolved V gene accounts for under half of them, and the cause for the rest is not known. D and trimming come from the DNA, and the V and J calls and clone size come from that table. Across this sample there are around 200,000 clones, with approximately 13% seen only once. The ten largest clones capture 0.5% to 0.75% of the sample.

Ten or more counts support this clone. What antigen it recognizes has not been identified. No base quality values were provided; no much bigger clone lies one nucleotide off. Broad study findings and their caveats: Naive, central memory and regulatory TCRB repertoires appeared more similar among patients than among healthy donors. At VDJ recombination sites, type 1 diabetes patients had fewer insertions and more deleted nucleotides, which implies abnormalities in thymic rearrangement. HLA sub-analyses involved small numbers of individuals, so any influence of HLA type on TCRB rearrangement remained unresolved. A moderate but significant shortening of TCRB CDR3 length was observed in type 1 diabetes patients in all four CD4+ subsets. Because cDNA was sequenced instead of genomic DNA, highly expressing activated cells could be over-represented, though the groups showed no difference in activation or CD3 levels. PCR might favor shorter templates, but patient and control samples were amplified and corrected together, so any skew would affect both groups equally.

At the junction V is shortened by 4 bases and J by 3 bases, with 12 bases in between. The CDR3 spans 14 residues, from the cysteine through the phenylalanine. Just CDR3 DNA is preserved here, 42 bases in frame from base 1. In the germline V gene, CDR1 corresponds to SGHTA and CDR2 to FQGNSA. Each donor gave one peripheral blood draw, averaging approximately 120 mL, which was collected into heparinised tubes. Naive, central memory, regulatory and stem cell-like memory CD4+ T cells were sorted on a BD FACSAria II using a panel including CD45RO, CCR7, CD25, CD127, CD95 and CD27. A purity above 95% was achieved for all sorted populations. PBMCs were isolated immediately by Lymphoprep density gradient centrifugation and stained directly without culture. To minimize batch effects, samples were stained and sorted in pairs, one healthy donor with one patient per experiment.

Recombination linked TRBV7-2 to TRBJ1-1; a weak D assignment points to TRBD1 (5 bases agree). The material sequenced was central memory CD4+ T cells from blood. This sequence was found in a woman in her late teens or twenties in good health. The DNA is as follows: TGTGCCAGCAGCTCTCAGGGTGGGGACACTGAAGCTTTCTTT. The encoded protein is CASSSQGGDTEAFF.